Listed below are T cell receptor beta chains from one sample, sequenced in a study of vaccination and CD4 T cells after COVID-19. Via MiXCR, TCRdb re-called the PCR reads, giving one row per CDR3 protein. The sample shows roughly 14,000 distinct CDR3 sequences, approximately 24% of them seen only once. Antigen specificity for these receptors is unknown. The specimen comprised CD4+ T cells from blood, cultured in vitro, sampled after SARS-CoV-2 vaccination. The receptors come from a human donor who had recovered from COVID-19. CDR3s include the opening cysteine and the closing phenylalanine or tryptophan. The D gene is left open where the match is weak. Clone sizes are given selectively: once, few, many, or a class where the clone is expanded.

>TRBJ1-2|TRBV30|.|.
TGTGCCTGGAGTGTAGCGGCACCTGGCTACACCTTC
CAWSVAAPGYTF
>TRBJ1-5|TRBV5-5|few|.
TGTGCCAGCAGCTTGGTTATGCGGGGTATACAGCCCCAGCATTTT
CASSLVMRGIQPQHF
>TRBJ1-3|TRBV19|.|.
TGTGCCAGTGGAAACTATGGCTCTGGAAACACCATATATTTT
CASGNYGSGNTIYF
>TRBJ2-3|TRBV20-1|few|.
TGCAGCCAGACACCCTGGACAGATACGCAGTATTTT
CSQTPWTDTQYF
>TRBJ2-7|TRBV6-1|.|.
TGTGCCAGCAGTCCCACCGGGACGCAAGCCTACGAGCAGTACTTC
CASSPTGTQAYEQYF
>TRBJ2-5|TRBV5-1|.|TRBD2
TGCGCCAGCAGCCACCCGGGACTAGCGGGAGGGAGAGAGACCCAGTACTTC
CASSHPGLAGGRETQYF
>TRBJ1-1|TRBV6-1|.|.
TGTGCCAGCAGTCTACAGGGAGAAACTGAAGCTTTCTTT
CASSLQGETEAFF
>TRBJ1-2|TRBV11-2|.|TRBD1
TGTGCCAGCAGCCGCAACAGGGGTGGCTACACCTTC
CASSRNRGGYTF
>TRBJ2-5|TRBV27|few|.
TGTGCCAGCAGCCGATGGGGCGACTCTCGGCGTGAGACCCAGTACTTC
CASSRWGDSRRETQYF
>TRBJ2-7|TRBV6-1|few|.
TGTGCCAGCAGAGACGAAATCTACGAGCAGTACTTC
CASRDEIYEQYF
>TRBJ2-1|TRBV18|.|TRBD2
TGTGCCAGCTCACCACCGACTAGCGGGACCTACAATGAGCAGTTCTTC
CASSPPTSGTYNEQFF
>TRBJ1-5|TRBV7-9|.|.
TGTGCCAGCAGCGCATCCGGGACTCCGCACGGGCCCCAGCATTTT
CASSASGTPHGPQHF
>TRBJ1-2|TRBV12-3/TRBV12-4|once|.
TGTGCCAGCAGTTTTGGTCAGGGGCTCGTTTATGGCTACACCTTC
CASSFGQGLVYGYTF
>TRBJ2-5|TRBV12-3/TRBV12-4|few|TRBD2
TGTGCCAGCAGACCGACTAGCGGGACCCAAGAGACCCAGTACTTC
CASRPTSGTQETQYF
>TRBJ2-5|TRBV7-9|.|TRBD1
TGTGCCAGCAGCTCTAATCGCCGGACAGGGTCGATGGACCAAGAGACCCAGTACTTC
CASSSNRRTGSMDQETQYF
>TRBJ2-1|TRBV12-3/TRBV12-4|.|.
TGTGCCAGCAGCTCAGGACCAACCTCCTACAATGAGCAGTTCTTC
CASSSGPTSYNEQFF
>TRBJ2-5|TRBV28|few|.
TGTGCCAGCAGTCCATCGGGGACGGGAGAGACCCAGTACTTC
CASSPSGTGETQYF
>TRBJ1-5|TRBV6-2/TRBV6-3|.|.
TGTGCCAGCAGTTATGGTCACCTCGGGCGGCCCCAGCATTTT
CASSYGHLGRPQHF
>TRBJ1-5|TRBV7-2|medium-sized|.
TGTGCCAGCAGCTCCCAGGGGAGTTATCAGCCCCAGCATTTT
CASSSQGSYQPQHF
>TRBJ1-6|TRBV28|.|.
TGTGCCAGCAGTCCTACGTTGGTAGCTGGTTCACCCCTCCACTTT
CASSPTLVAGSPLHF
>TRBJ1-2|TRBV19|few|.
TGTGCCAGTACATCAAGGCCGGGCTATGGCTACACCTTC
CASTSRPGYGYTF
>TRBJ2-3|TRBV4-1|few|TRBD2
TGCGCCAGCAGCCATACCGGGAGGGTGACAGATACGCAGTATTTT
CASSHTGRVTDTQYF
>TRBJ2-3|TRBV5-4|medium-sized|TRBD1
TGTGCCAGCAGCTTGGCCGGACAGGGGGTATTGGATACGCAGTATTTT
CASSLAGQGVLDTQYF
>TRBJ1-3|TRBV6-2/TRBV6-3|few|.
TGTGCCATCCGGCGGGGAAACACCATATATTTT
CAIRRGNTIYF